Listed here are 31 T cell receptor beta chains from one sample, sequenced in a study of blood T cell repertoires in COVID-19. Using immunoSEQ multiplex PCR, the repertoire was profiled, and TCRdb retains in-frame clones only, with some absent. Seen here are over 70,000 clones, 75% to 90% observed once, and the top ten hold roughly a sixth. Sequencing was done on a sample of peripheral blood. These receptors all stem from a human donor in a cohort sampled during active COVID-19.

The gene calls are TRBV28 and TRBJ2-7; 10 bases match TRBD1. CDR3 size: 14 residues. V shed 6 bases and J 7 bases; nucleotides not matched to a gene: 9. CDR1 is MDHEN and CDR2 is SYDVKM in the germline V gene. CDR3 sequence: CASSPGQGGREQYF. For the CDR3, the DNA is TGTGCCAGCAGCCCAGGACAGGGGGGCAGGGAGCAGTACTTC.

This clone was seen at least ten times. The gene calls are TRBV28 and TRBJ2-2; D is perhaps TRBD1 (6 bases). CDR1 is MDHEN, CDR2 SYDVKM, per germline. The CDR3 loop spans 15 amino acids. Trimming cost V 7 bases and J 3 bases, with 15 bases left between them. CDR3: CASTGAGADTGELFF. The CDR3 bases are TGTGCCAGCACCGGGGCAGGGGCCGACACCGGGGAGCTGTTTTTT.

This clone has only one observation. The chain joins TRBV15 to TRBJ2-1, with 14 bases aligning to TRBD2. Trimming took 5 bases from V and 11 from J; bases not matched to a gene: 5. CDR1 is LNHNV and CDR2 is YYDKDF in the germline V gene (reference sequence). This CDR3 region has 14 residues. CDR3 region: CATSRGTSGRKQFF. In DNA form, the CDR3 reads TGTGCCACCAGCCGGGGGACTAGCGGGAGAAAGCAGTTCTTC.

The chain links TRBV7-3 to TRBJ1-2, with D unclear. The V and J ends lost 3 bases and 1 base respectively, with 9 bases between them. The CDR3 is 14 amino acids. The germline CDR1 and CDR2 sequences are SGHTA and FQGTGA. CDR3 nucleotides: TGTGCCAGCAGCTTTGGAGGACTTAACTATGGCTACACCTTC. Its protein is CASSFGGLNYGYTF. Based on the CDR3 plus reference TRBV7-3 and TRBJ1-2, the full variable domain is GAGVSQTPSNKVTEKGKYVELRCDPISGHTALYWYRQSLGQGPEFLIYFQGTGAADDSGLPNDRFFAVRPEGSVSTLKIQRTERGDSAVYLCASSFGGLNYGYTFGSGTRLTVV.

This clone was picked up one time. The chain is built from TRBV2 and TRBJ2-1, with 10 positions matching TRBD1. CDR3 length equals 18 residues. J was trimmed by 2 bases and V by 8 bases; bases with no gene match: 15. Germline V gives CDR1 SNHLY, CDR2 FYNNEI. The CDR3 loop is CASVPGQGRALTYNEQFF. The CDR3 DNA follows: TGTGCCAGCGTTCCGGGACAGGGGAGAGCGTTAACCTACAATGAGCAGTTCTTC.

This chain links TRBV30 with TRBJ1-3; perhaps TRBD1 as D (5 bases). With 4 bases removed from V and 2 bases from J, the gap between germline ends came to 9 bases. The germline CDR1 and CDR2 sequences are GTSNPN and SVGIG (reference sequence). This CDR3 has 13 residues. The CDR3 region is CAWNTGAGNTIYF. The CDR3, as DNA: TGTGCCTGGAATACAGGCGCTGGAAACACCATATATTTT.

The rearrangement uses TRBV18 and TRBJ1-2, with unresolved D. This CDR3 contains 16 residues. Trimming took off 2 bases at V and 8 bases at J, with 21 bases between the two ends. From germline, CDR1 is KGHSH and CDR2 LQKENI. The CDR3 here is CASSPGRPGETGGYTF. The CDR3 DNA reads TGTGCCAGCTCACCAGGCCGTCCCGGGGAGACGGGCGGCTACACCTTC.

This clone was counted a single time. This rearrangement joins TRBV10-3 to TRBJ2-5; 9 bases align to TRBD2. The germline gives CDR1 ENHRY, CDR2 SYGVKD. Trimming took 10 bases from V and 5 from J; bases not matched to a gene: 11. There are 14 residues in the CDR3. CDR3 DNA: TGTGCCACCCGAGGAGCGGGAGGAGATGAGACCCAGTACTTC. It codes for CATRGAGGDETQYF.

This chain links TRBV19 with TRBJ2-7, with TRBD2 identical over 10 bases. In germline, CDR1 is LNHDA, CDR2 SQIVND (reference sequence). Losses at the gene ends were 2 bases for V and 0 bases for J; bases not matched to a gene: 10. There are 18 residues in the CDR3. This chain's CDR3 is CASSILAGAAEFSYEQYF. The CDR3 DNA follows: TGTGCCAGTAGTATACTAGCGGGGGCCGCGGAATTCTCCTACGAGCAGTACTTC.

In nucleotides, the CDR3 is TGCGCCAGCAGCTCTGGGCGGGGGGACCGGGAAACCCAGTACTTC. It encodes CASSSGRGDRETQYF. This chain links TRBV5-1 with TRBJ2-5, with 8 bases that match TRBD2. The CDR3 loop spans 15 amino acids. After removal of 3 bases from V and 8 bases from J, the junction contained 12 bases not matched to a gene. CDR1 is SGHRS, CDR2 YFSETQ, per germline.

This clone was detected many times. V is TRBV28 and J is TRBJ1-6, with 7 positions matching TRBD1. CDR1 and CDR2 (germline): MDHEN, SYDVKM. Trimming at V came to 5 bases and at J to 10 bases, leaving 20 bases not matched to a gene. The CDR3 extends over 18 amino acids. The CDR3 DNA is TGTGCCAGCAGTCTGCCCTGGCAGGGGGTCCAGGGTGGGTCACCCCTCCACTTT. Protein sequence: CASSLPWQGVQGGSPLHF.

The genes are TRBV4-2 and TRBJ2-1; tentative D call: TRBD1 (6 bases). The CDR3 length is 15 residues. V dropped 3 bases and J dropped 8 bases, with 17 bases sitting between them. Germline V gives CDR1 LGHNA, CDR2 YNFKEQ. The CDR3: CASSHAFSKGDEQFF. The CDR3 nucleotides are TGTGCCAGCAGCCACGCCTTCTCTAAGGGGGATGAGCAGTTCTTC.

This clone was seen once. The chain employs TRBV9 and TRBJ2-5, with 7 bases aligning to TRBD2. There are 15 residues in the CDR3. The trim removed 4 bases at V and 2 bases at J, leaving 8 bases unmatched. The V gene's germline CDR1 is SGDLS and CDR2 YYNGEE. This chain's CDR3 is CASSSQPGLQETQYF. Here the CDR3 DNA reads TGTGCCAGCAGCTCGCAGCCGGGACTACAAGAGACCCAGTACTTC.

The CDR3 sequence is CASSQASSGANVLTF. CDR3 DNA: TGTGCCAGCAGCCAAGCGAGCTCTGGGGCCAACGTCCTGACTTTC. V is TRBV9 and J is TRBJ2-6, with D unclear. This CDR3 is 15 amino acids long. Trimming shortened V by 4 bases and J by 0 bases, and 8 bases separated the two germline ends. Per germline, CDR1 SGDLS and CDR2 YYNGEE. The variable domain in full, completed from reference TRBV9 and TRBJ2-6, reads DSGVTQTPKHLITATGQRVTLRCSPRSGDLSVYWYQQSLDQGLQFLIQYYNGEERAKGNILERFSAQQFPDLHSELNLSSLELGDSALYFCASSQASSGANVLTFGAGSRLTVL.

V and J are TRBV9 and TRBJ2-2; weak D call: TRBD1 (5 bases). The V end was cut by 3 bases, the J end by 6 bases, with 12 bases between. Germline V gene sequence: CDR1 SGDLS, CDR2 YYNGEE. The CDR3 has 14 amino acids. The CDR3 DNA reads TGTGCCAGCAGCGCCCAGGGTCTGGCCGGGGAGCTGTTTTTT. Translation: CASSAQGLAGELFF. The full variable domain, rest sourced from reference TRBV9 and TRBJ2-2, is DSGVTQTPKHLITATGQRVTLRCSPRSGDLSVYWYQQSLDQGLQFLIQYYNGEERAKGNILERFSAQQFPDLHSELNLSSLELGDSALYFCASSAQGLAGELFFGEGSRLTVL.

The chain employs TRBV18 and TRBJ1-1; D may be TRBD1 (5 bases). The V gene's germline CDR1 is KGHSH and CDR2 LQKENI. Between the trimmed V and J ends, which lost 4 bases and 1 base, there was a span of 7 bases. The CDR3 consists of 13 residues. The CDR3 DNA follows: TGTGCCAGCTCACTGACAGAGAACACTGAAGCTTTCTTT. Amino acid sequence: CASSLTENTEAFF. Full variable domain (rest looked up from reference TRBV18 and TRBJ1-1): NAGVMQNPRHLVRRRGQEARLRCSPMKGHSHVYWYRQLPEEGLKFMVYLQKENIIDESGMPKERFSAEFPKEGPSILRIQQVVRGDSAAYFCASSLTENTEAFFGQGTRLTVV.

The chain links TRBV5-4 to TRBJ2-7; 11 bases map to TRBD2. The CDR3 sequence is 16 residues long. Trimming cost V 1 base and J 4 bases; bases outside gene matches: 7. Germline CDR1 is SGHNT and CDR2 is YYREEE (reference sequence). In DNA form, the CDR3 reads TGTGCCAGCAGCTTGCGTAAGACTAGCGGGACGTACGAGCAGTACTTC. It yields the protein CASSLRKTSGTYEQYF.

This sequence joins TRBV28 and TRBJ1-5, with D uncertain. Between the trimmed V and J ends, which lost 5 bases and 4 bases, there was a span of 12 bases. This CDR3 contains 14 residues. Germline CDR1 and CDR2: MDHEN and SYDVKM. For the CDR3, the DNA is TGTGCCAGCAGTCCCGAGGTGTCTAATCAGCCCCAGCATTTT. Its translation: CASSPEVSNQPQHF.

The V call is TRBV29-1, the J call TRBJ1-1; the match to TRBD1 covers 8 bases. Germline CDR1 reads SQVTM; CDR2 reads ANQGSEA. V shed 0 bases, J shed 1 base, and the junction held 4 bases outside the gene matches. This CDR3 contains 15 residues. DNA for the CDR3: TGCAGCGTTGAAGAGGCAGGGGGCTCGAACACTGAAGCTTTCTTT. Translated: CSVEEAGGSNTEAFF.

The rearrangement links TRBV24-1 to TRBJ1-2; 7 positions match TRBD1. The CDR3 consists of 15 residues. J gave up 7 bases and V 4 bases, and 11 bases lay outside the gene matches. Germline V gene sequence: CDR1 KGHDR, CDR2 SFDVKD. The CDR3 region is CATSDPTGPHPGYTF. As DNA, the CDR3 is TGTGCCACCAGTGACCCGACAGGGCCTCACCCTGGCTACACCTTC.

The chain carries TRBV12-3 or TRBV12-4 and TRBJ1-6, with D unclear. Trimming left V 3 bases short and J 7 bases short, with 4 bases between. There are 12 residues in the CDR3. The CDR3 nucleotides are TGTGCCAGCAGTTTCCGGAATTCACCCCTCCACTTT. Translating it yields CASSFRNSPLHF.

The V gene is TRBV13, the J gene TRBJ2-5; 7 bases line up with TRBD2. CDR1 is PRHDT, CDR2 FYEKMQ, per germline (reference sequence). The junction had 9 bases not matched to a gene; V was cut back by 4 bases and J by 4 bases. This CDR3 contains 15 residues. CDR3 sequence reads: CASSSAREWGETQYF. The DNA for the CDR3 is TGTGCCAGCAGCTCGGCGCGGGAGTGGGGAGAGACCCAGTACTTC.

J is TRBJ2-2 and V is TRBV19; maybe TRBD1 (6 bases). Trimming took 2 bases from V and 10 from J, leaving 8 bases between them. Germline V gene data show CDR1 as LNHDA and CDR2 as SQIVND (reference sequence). The CDR3 totals 12 residues. This CDR3 is CASSIYREELFF. The CDR3 nucleotides read TGTGCCAGTAGTATATACAGGGAGGAGCTGTTTTTT. Full variable domain (missing parts from reference TRBV19 and TRBJ2-2): DGGITQSPKYLFRKEGQNVTLSCEQNLNHDAMYWYRQDPGQGLRLIYYSQIVNDFQKGDIAEGYSVSREKKESFPLTVTSAQKNPTAFYLCASSIYREELFFGEGSRLTVL.

This clone came up a few times. The genes are TRBV10-3 and TRBJ2-1; D is possibly TRBD2 (6 bases). CDR1 and CDR2 from the germline V gene are ENHRY and SYGVKD. CDR3 length: 14 amino acids. Trimming cost V 0 bases and J 5 bases, with 8 bases left between them. The CDR3, as DNA: TGTGCCATCAGTGAGTCTGGAGGGGACAATGAGCAGTTCTTC. It is translated as CAISESGGDNEQFF.

This chain links TRBV4-2 with TRBJ2-5, with a weak D call TRBD2 (5 bases). Per germline, CDR1 LGHNA and CDR2 YNFKEQ. V gave up 1 base and J gave up 4 bases, with 13 bases separating them. The CDR3 covers 15 residues. The CDR3 nucleotides are TGTGCCAGCAGCCAAGCCTCCGGCAGCGGAGAGACCCAGTACTTC. This translates into CASSQASGSGETQYF.

The V and J genes are TRBV28 and TRBJ2-2, with 7 positions matching TRBD1. With V trimmed by 6 bases and J by 5 bases, 6 bases remained unmatched. CDR1 is MDHEN and CDR2 is SYDVKM in the germline V gene. The CDR3 spans 14 residues. CDR3 region: CASRPDRATGELFF. The CDR3, as DNA: TGTGCCAGCAGACCCGACAGGGCGACCGGGGAGCTGTTTTTT. Filled out from reference TRBV28 and TRBJ2-2, the complete variable domain reads DVKVTQSSRYLVKRTGEKVFLECVQDMDHENMFWYRQDPGLGLRLIYFSYDVKMKEKGDIPEGYSVSREKKERFSLILESASTNQTSMYLCASRPDRATGELFFGEGSRLTVL.

V is TRBV7-2 and J is TRBJ2-5; D is unresolved. The CDR3 is made up of 14 amino acids. CDR1 and CDR2 from the germline V gene are SGHTA and FQGNSA. Between the trimmed V and J ends, which lost 1 base and 1 base, there was a span of 7 bases. The CDR3 DNA sequence: TGTGCCAGCAGCTTAGGGGCCGGCCAAGAGACCCAGTACTTC. The encoded protein is CASSLGAGQETQYF.

V and J are TRBV29-1 and TRBJ1-1, with TRBD1 as a possible D gene (5 bases). Trimming pared 4 bases from V and 4 bases from J, leaving 19 bases between. Per the germline V gene, CDR1 is SQVTM and CDR2 is ANQGSEA. The CDR3 length is 15 residues. This chain's CDR3 is CSVGAVSGISTEAFF. CDR3 DNA: TGCAGCGTTGGTGCTGTTTCAGGGATTAGCACTGAAGCTTTCTTT.

The chain combines TRBV5-1 with TRBJ2-2, with TRBD2 identical over 8 bases. Per germline, CDR1 SGHRS and CDR2 YFSETQ. The V segment lost 4 bases and the J segment 0 bases; nucleotides outside the gene matches: 5. The CDR3 is 16 amino acids. CDR3 sequence: CASSISGATNTGELFF. CDR3 nucleotide sequence: TGCGCCAGCAGCATTAGCGGGGCGACGAACACCGGGGAGCTGTTTTTT.

This clone turned up a few times. This sequence joins TRBV14 and TRBJ2-2; 11 positions match TRBD2. V lost 4 bases to trimming and J lost 5 bases; unmatched junction nucleotides: 6. There are 16 residues in the CDR3. Per germline, CDR1 SGHDN and CDR2 FVKESK. The CDR3 region is CASSPSSGRKTGELFF. The CDR3 region has the DNA TGTGCCAGCAGCCCCTCTAGCGGGAGGAAAACCGGGGAGCTGTTTTTT.

This chain joins TRBV7-3 and TRBJ2-7, with 10 bases aligning to TRBD1. This CDR3 is 14 amino acids long. Trimming cost V 3 bases and J 6 bases; bases outside gene matches: 5. Germline V gene lookup returns CDR1 SGHTA and CDR2 FQGTGA. This chain's CDR3 is CASSFRDRGGEQYF. The CDR3 region has the DNA TGTGCCAGCAGCTTTCGGGACAGGGGAGGCGAGCAGTACTTC.